What follows are 30 T cell receptor beta chains derived from one specimen sequenced in a study of shared clonotypes between healthy human individuals. Profiled with immunoSEQ multiplex PCR; TCRdb holds only in-frame clones, not every one. The table lists hundreds of thousands of clones, around 96% of them singletons. Terminally differentiated effector memory CD45RA+ cells were excluded by CCR7 positive selection of CD45RO-negative cells. Sequencing was performed on naive CD8+ T cells sorted from blood. These receptors all stem from a woman in her twenties or thirties in good health.

The chain employs TRBV27 and TRBJ2-7, with a weak D call TRBD2 (5 bases). With 4 bases removed from V and 6 bases from J, the gap between germline ends came to 10 bases. CDR3 length: 12 amino acids. Germline V gene sequence: CDR1 MNHEY, CDR2 SMNVEV (reference sequence). The DNA for the CDR3 is TGTGCCAGCAGTTCAGGACTGTCCGAGCAGTACTTC. Amino acid sequence: CASSSGLSEQYF.

This chain connects TRBV10-2 to TRBJ1-2, with D unresolved. This CDR3 region has 14 residues. From germline, CDR1 is WSHSY and CDR2 SAAADI. Trimming shortened V by 2 bases and J by 8 bases, and 15 bases separated the two germline ends. The CDR3 loop is CASSEDITPVGYTF. In DNA form, the CDR3 reads TGCGCCAGCAGTGAGGACATCACGCCAGTGGGCTACACCTTC.

The chain links TRBV6-1 to TRBJ2-6; D gene unclear. Trimming removed 7 bases at V and 0 bases at J, with 10 bases between. CDR3 size: 15 residues. Germline CDR1 reads MNHNS; CDR2 reads SASEGT. The chain's CDR3 is CASIPKNSGANVLTF. CDR3 DNA: TGTGCCAGCATCCCCAAAAACTCTGGGGCCAACGTCCTGACTTTC.

The chain recombines TRBV5-6 with TRBJ1-2, with D maybe TRBD1 (5 bases). Germline CDR1 and CDR2: SGHDT and YYEEEE. V was pared by 5 bases and J by 3 bases, with 11 bases between. The CDR3 runs to 13 residues. DNA of the CDR3: TGTGCCAGCAGTCGGGGGAGCGACTATGGCTACACCTTC. Translating it yields CASSRGSDYGYTF.

The genes are TRBV28 and TRBJ1-1; a weak D match, TRBD1 (5 bases). Germline V gives CDR1 MDHEN, CDR2 SYDVKM. The CDR3 covers 17 residues. The ends were cut back, 5 bases at V and 3 bases at J, with 22 bases in the middle. As DNA, the CDR3 is TGTGCCAGCAGTCCTTACACAGGTCTCCTTGGGGACACTGAAGCTTTCTTT. Translating gives CASSPYTGLLGDTEAFF.

The chain joins TRBV29-1 to TRBJ2-6; 10 bases line up with TRBD1. V gave up 7 bases and J gave up 1 base; unmatched junction bases: 7. The length of the CDR3 is 16 residues. Looked up from germline, CDR1 is SQVTM and CDR2 is ANQGSEA. The CDR3 DNA follows: TGCAGCGCCTCCGGGACAGGGGAGTCTGGGGCCAACGTCCTGACTTTC. Residues: CSASGTGESGANVLTF. Full variable domain (missing parts from reference TRBV29-1 and TRBJ2-6): SAVISQKPSRDICQRGTSLTIQCQVDSQVTMMFWYRQQPGQSLTLIATANQGSEATYESGFVIDKFPISRPNLTFSTLTVSNMSPEDSSIYLCSASGTGESGANVLTFGAGSRLTVL.

The chain employs TRBV19 and TRBJ2-7; no definite D call. Deletions cut 3 bases from V and 4 bases from J, with 10 bases between. This CDR3 is 13 amino acids long. Germline V lookup: CDR1 LNHDA, CDR2 SQIVND (reference sequence). The CDR3 reads CASSIVENYEQYF. The CDR3 bases are TGTGCCAGTAGTATTGTGGAGAATTACGAGCAGTACTTC.

The chain recombines TRBV5-6 with TRBJ2-1, with unresolved D. Germline V gives CDR1 SGHDT, CDR2 YYEEEE. The germline V and J ends were trimmed by 1 base and 0 bases, with 8 bases remaining between them. The CDR3 is made up of 15 amino acids. CDR3 sequence (DNA): TGTGCCAGCAGCTTGCTTCAGAGCTCCTACAATGAGCAGTTCTTC. Amino acid sequence: CASSLLQSSYNEQFF.

The CDR3 protein is CASSFAQRRNTGELFF. The DNA for the CDR3 is TGTGCCAGCAGCTTTGCACAGCGGAGGAACACCGGGGAGCTGTTTTTT. The chain links TRBV5-6 to TRBJ2-2; D may be TRBD2 (5 bases). There are 16 residues in the CDR3. The germline V gene encodes CDR1 SGHDT and CDR2 YYEEEE. V was shortened by 2 bases and J by 1 base, with 12 bases between the two germline ends.

The chain combines TRBV6-1 with TRBJ2-7; 11 nucleotides agree with TRBD1. Germline-derived CDR1 and CDR2 are MNHNS and SASEGT. CDR3 length equals 15 residues. V dropped 6 bases and J dropped 4; count of bases not matched to a gene: 8. CDR3 sequence reads: CASRGPGTGGYEQYF. Written as DNA, the CDR3 is TGTGCCAGCAGGGGCCCGGGGACAGGGGGATACGAGCAGTACTTC.

The V call is TRBV6-1, the J call TRBJ2-5; TRBD1 matches at 10 bases. In germline, CDR1 is MNHNS, CDR2 SASEGT. The trim removed 1 base at V and 4 bases at J, leaving 6 bases unmatched. The CDR3 is made up of 16 amino acids. CDR3 protein: CASSEGTGGVSETQYF. The CDR3 DNA is TGTGCCAGCAGTGAAGGGACAGGGGGTGTCTCAGAGACCCAGTACTTC.

The V call is TRBV2, the J call TRBJ2-5; tentative D call: TRBD2 (7 bases). Trimming stripped 2 bases from V and 0 bases from J, with 16 bases between. The CDR3 contains 17 residues. The germline CDR1 and CDR2 sequences are SNHLY and FYNNEI. The CDR3 region has the DNA TGTGCCAGCAGTGAAAGGGGGAGGGGCTTTTACCAAGAGACCCAGTACTTC. Protein product: CASSERGRGFYQETQYF.

The chain is built from TRBV6-5 and TRBJ2-7; 7 bases map to TRBD1. The CDR3 is 14 amino acids. Trimming took 4 bases from V and 2 from J; bases not matched to a gene: 5. Germline V gene sequence: CDR1 MNHEY, CDR2 SVGAGI. The CDR3 loop reads CASSFGTAPYEQYF. The CDR3 nucleotides are TGTGCCAGCAGTTTCGGGACAGCACCCTACGAGCAGTACTTC.

This clone was seen more than once but under ten times. Other DNA sequences from this sample encode an identical CDR3 as well. The V and J genes are TRBV5-4 and TRBJ1-1; D is undetermined. The CDR3 has 11 amino acids. Trimming removed 5 bases from V and 1 base from J, with 3 bases in between. Germline V gene lookup returns CDR1 SGHNT and CDR2 YYREEE (reference sequence). The CDR3 is CASRTNTEAFF. The CDR3 DNA follows: TGTGCCAGCAGAACGAACACTGAAGCTTTCTTT. The full variable domain, in which reference TRBV5-4 and TRBJ1-1 provide the parts outside the CDR3, is ETGVTQSPTHLIKTRGQQVTLRCSSQSGHNTVSWYQQALGQGPQFIFQYYREEENGRGNFPPRFSGLQFPNYSSELNVNALELDDSALYLCASRTNTEAFFGQGTRLTVV.

The rearrangement joins TRBV19 to TRBJ2-1; the match to TRBD2 covers 9 bases. The CDR3 consists of 15 residues. The J segment lost 5 bases and the V segment lost 3 bases, leaving 5 bases of the junction unmatched. CDR1 and CDR2 (germline): LNHDA, SQIVND (reference sequence). The CDR3 protein is CASSIPPSGNNEQFF. For the CDR3, the DNA is TGTGCCAGTAGTATTCCACCTAGCGGGAACAATGAGCAGTTCTTC.

The V gene is TRBV25-1, the J gene TRBJ1-4; 8 nucleotides match TRBD1. This CDR3 comprises 13 residues. V shed 7 bases and J 7 bases; nucleotides not matched to a gene: 5. Looked up from germline, CDR1 is MGHDK and CDR2 is SYGVNS. This chain's CDR3 is CASMDRAGEKLFF. DNA of the CDR3: TGTGCCAGCATGGACAGGGCGGGTGAAAAACTGTTTTTT.

As concerns this clone: Other DNA variants within this sample encode the same CDR3. The chain combines TRBV19 with TRBJ2-7; TRBD1 matches at 9 bases. Per the germline V gene, CDR1 is LNHDA and CDR2 is SQIVND (reference sequence). The V segment lost 5 bases and the J segment 1 base; nucleotides outside the gene matches: 3. The CDR3 runs to 14 residues. CDR3 nucleotides: TGTGCCAGTAGTCGGGACAGGGATTCCTACGAGCAGTACTTC. Amino acid sequence: CASSRDRDSYEQYF.

The chain carries TRBV5-1 and TRBJ1-1; D is perhaps TRBD1 (5 bases). This CDR3 has 14 residues. The germline CDR1 and CDR2 sequences are SGHRS and YFSETQ. V gave up 4 bases and J gave up 2 bases, with 12 bases separating them. CDR3 protein: CASSPGGENTEAFF. In nucleotides, the CDR3 is TGCGCCAGCAGCCCGGGGGGAGAAAACACTGAAGCTTTCTTT. Combining the CDR3 with reference TRBV5-1 and TRBJ1-1 gives the whole variable domain KAGVTQTPRYLIKTRGQQVTLSCSPISGHRSVSWYQQTPGQGLQFLFEYFSETQRNKGNFPGRFSGRQFSNSRSEMNVSTLELGDSALYLCASSPGGENTEAFFGQGTRLTVV.

The chain has TRBV19 and TRBJ2-7; D remains unclear. CDR1 and CDR2 from the germline V gene are LNHDA and SQIVND (reference sequence). The CDR3 is 15 residues long. V lost 8 bases and J lost 1, with 18 bases in between. CDR3 sequence (DNA): TGTGCCAGTGCCCTACGGGCCGTACGTTCCTACGAGCAGTACTTC. The encoded protein is CASALRAVRSYEQYF.

The chain couples TRBV13 to TRBJ2-1; TRBD2 might be the D (7 bases). Trimming pared 7 bases from V and 5 bases from J, leaving 18 bases between. The CDR3 has 15 residues. Germline V gives CDR1 PRHDT, CDR2 FYEKMQ (reference sequence). The CDR3 region is CASNLGGVGNNEQFF. The DNA for the CDR3 is TGTGCCAGCAATCTAGGGGGGGTAGGTAACAATGAGCAGTTCTTC.

The chain couples TRBV7-9 to TRBJ1-2; 8 bases align to TRBD1. In germline, CDR1 is SEHNR, CDR2 FQNEAQ (reference sequence). J lost 4 bases, V lost 4 bases, and 2 bases had no gene match. The CDR3 extends over 13 amino acids. The CDR3 DNA reads as TGTGCCAGCAGCTCGGACAGGGTCTATGGCTACACCTTC. Its protein product is CASSSDRVYGYTF.

V usage is TRBV9 and J usage is TRBJ2-1; D not certain. The germline V gene has CDR1 SGDLS and CDR2 YYNGEE. The CDR3 runs to 16 residues. Trimming took 4 bases from V and 0 from J, leaving 14 bases between them. The CDR3 DNA is TGTGCCAGCAGCACGATTGGTGTCAGCTCCTACAATGAGCAGTTCTTC. Its translation is CASSTIGVSSYNEQFF.

CDR3 sequence reads: CASSPQTANYGYTF. CDR3 in DNA: TGCGCCAGCAGCCCACAGACAGCTAACTATGGCTACACCTTC. The V gene is TRBV4-1, the J gene TRBJ1-2; D is perhaps TRBD1 (5 bases). CDR1 and CDR2 (germline): MGHRA, YSYEKL. The CDR3 extends over 14 amino acids. Trimming removed 4 bases from V and 0 bases from J, with 9 bases in between.

This rearrangement joins TRBV13 to TRBJ2-2; a possible D gene is TRBD1 (6 bases). Germline values: CDR1 PRHDT, CDR2 FYEKMQ (reference sequence). The CDR3 is made up of 15 amino acids. V lost 1 base to trimming and J lost 7 bases, with 13 bases between them. The CDR3 DNA reads as TGTGCCAGCAGCTTAGAAGCAACAGGGATCGGGGAGCTGTTTTTT. This encodes CASSLEATGIGELFF.

The CDR3 DNA reads as TGTGCCAGTAGACCGAGGGTGAACACTGAAGCTTTCTTT. It specifies CASRPRVNTEAFF. This chain links TRBV28 with TRBJ1-1; D gene uncertain. Germline V lookup: CDR1 MDHEN, CDR2 SYDVKM. V was pared by 9 bases and J by 0 bases, with 11 bases between. The CDR3 length is 13 residues.

V usage is TRBV14 and J usage is TRBJ2-5; D unresolved. This CDR3 comprises 14 residues. V was shortened by 0 bases and J by 1 base, with 6 bases between the two germline ends. Germline V gene lookup returns CDR1 SGHDN and CDR2 FVKESK. The CDR3 nucleotides read TGTGCCAGCAGCCAAGATATCATCCAAGAGACCCAGTACTTC. It specifies CASSQDIIQETQYF.

The DNA for the CDR3 is TGCGCCAGCAGTGAGGGGGGTCATGAGCAGTTCTTC. This codes for CASSEGGHEQFF. J is TRBJ2-1 and V is TRBV10-2; D is perhaps TRBD1 or TRBD2 (5 bases each). Germline V gene lookup returns CDR1 WSHSY and CDR2 SAAADI. V was pared by 2 bases and J by 8 bases, with 7 bases between. The CDR3 has 12 amino acids.

The chain couples TRBV9 to TRBJ2-7; D possibly matches TRBD1 or TRBD2 (7 bases each). Trimming left V 1 base short and J 3 bases short, with 14 bases between. The germline V gene encodes CDR1 SGDLS and CDR2 YYNGEE. This CDR3 region has 15 residues. The CDR3 protein is CASSVSSGTVYEQYF. CDR3 sequence (DNA): TGTGCCAGCAGCGTATCAAGCGGGACAGTCTACGAGCAGTACTTC.

V and J are TRBV19 and TRBJ2-3, with D perhaps matching TRBD2 (5 bases). This CDR3 has 15 amino acids. Between the trimmed V and J ends, which lost 7 bases and 7 bases, there was a span of 21 bases. Germline loops: CDR1 LNHDA, CDR2 SQIVND (reference sequence). The CDR3 DNA sequence: TGTGCCAGTACCCCTAGCAGCTATTCCAAGCATACGCAGTATTTT. This translates into CASTPSSYSKHTQYF.

The CDR3 region is CASSPQGALLPNEQFF. The CDR3 nucleotides are TGTGCCAGCAGTCCGCAGGGGGCGTTACTACCGAATGAGCAGTTCTTC. The rearrangement uses TRBV27 and TRBJ2-1; TRBD1 matches 8 bases. J gave up 7 bases and V 5 bases, and 13 bases lay outside the gene matches. The CDR3 totals 16 residues. CDR1 is MNHEY and CDR2 is SMNVEV in the germline V gene (reference sequence).